The rows below give T cell receptor beta chains drawn from one sample of a study of blood T cells in healthy people across ages. TCRdb reprocessed the 5' RACE reads via MiXCR and lists one record per CDR3 protein. The repertoire holds 1.4 million or so distinct CDR3 sequences, with roughly 43% as singletons. The source material was blood. The receptors were sampled from a woman between 18 and 29 years old in good health. Both conserved end residues are part of each CDR3. Each record gives: V gene, clone size, J gene, CDR3 protein. Not all rows give a size; the values are once, few, many and, for expanded clones, a class.

TRBV9	.	TRBJ2-3	CASNPGVGGTDTQYF
TRBV4-1	few	TRBJ2-7	CASSQVGVARRHSYEQYF
TRBV29-1	.	TRBJ1-5	CSGLNPNQPQHF
TRBV7-2	.	TRBJ2-1	CASSFPPVNEQFF
TRBV3-1	.	TRBJ2-1	CASSQVLTVSRGEQFF
TRBV7-2	.	TRBJ1-1	CASSQHQGAHTEAFF
TRBV9	.	TRBJ1-1	CASSSQRQGYTEAFF
TRBV6-2/TRBV6-3	few	TRBJ2-5	CASSTPGLAGGETQYF
TRBV4-1	.	TRBJ1-1	CASRNRGMNTEAFF
TRBV7-8	few	TRBJ2-7	CASSLRIRLGAYEQYF
TRBV20-1	.	TRBJ2-7	CSARDRSAYEQYF
TRBV6-6	.	TRBJ2-1	CASYRGEYNEQFF
TRBV27	.	TRBJ2-1	CASSPRLAGYYNEQFF
TRBV6-2/TRBV6-3	.	TRBJ2-5	CASSMRRETQYF
TRBV20-1	few	TRBJ2-7	CSARPLLLLRQGSYEQYF
TRBV20-1	.	TRBJ1-2	CSAWEVIYGYTF
TRBV9	.	TRBJ2-1	CASSVRDGSSYNEQFF